A few counts support the clone carrying this T cell receptor (beta chain). CDR1 is MNHNY and CDR2 is SVGAGI in the germline V gene (reference sequence). Deletions cut 8 bases from V and 0 bases from J, with 8 bases between. CDR3 length: 12 residues. Measured with immunoSEQ multiplex PCR; TCRdb has only the in-frame clones, and not every one. The table lists tens of thousands of clones, under 95% of them singletons. The data were obtained in a study of T cell changes during pregnancy in multiple sclerosis. Sequencing was performed on peripheral blood, taken in the third trimester of pregnancy. The receptor was derived from a female donor with multiple sclerosis, enrolled in a pregnancy study. The chain couples TRBV6-6 to TRBJ2-7; D not resolved. CDR3 in DNA: TGTGCCAGCGCGGCGAACTCCTACGAGCAGTACTTC. Its translation: CASAANSYEQYF.